This T cell receptor (beta chain) was sequenced for a study of blood T cell repertoires in COVID-19. Here immunoSEQ multiplex PCR was the method, and the copy in TCRdb shows in-frame clones only, minus some. Of about 50,000 clones detected, around 83% appear once; the ten largest clones hold approximately 6.9%. Sequencing was done on a sample of peripheral blood. The receptor comes from a man aged 55 to 69 with acute or convalescent COVID-19.

The chain's CDR3 is CASTVSSGQETQYF. Written as DNA, the CDR3 is TGTGCCAGCACCGTAAGTAGCGGCCAAGAGACCCAGTACTTC. The chain is built from TRBV11-2 and TRBJ2-5, with D tentatively TRBD2 (6 bases). In germline, CDR1 is SGHAT, CDR2 FQNNGV. CDR3 size: 14 residues. Trimming cost V 7 bases and J 1 base, with 13 bases left between them. Full variable domain (missing parts from reference TRBV11-2 and TRBJ2-5): EAGVAQSPRYKIIEKRQSVAFWCNPISGHATLYWYQQILGQGPKLLIQFQNNGVVDDSQLPKDRFSAERLKGVDSTLKIQPAKLEDSAVYLCASTVSSGQETQYFGPGTRLLVL.